This T cell receptor beta chain was captured by sequencing in a study of blood T cell repertoires in COVID-19. Germline assignment: CDR1 MRHNA and CDR2 SNTAGT. The CDR3 runs to 11 residues. V lost 7 bases to trimming and J lost 4 bases, with 4 bases between them. Per the original data handling: Reference gene primers were amplified, and this amplification served to estimate nucleated cell counts. Data came from immunoSEQ multiplex PCR; TCRdb stores just in-frame clones and leaves some out. V, J and clone size are those of that table, while D and trimming were read from the DNA. The sample lists 120,000 to 150,000 clones; approximately 85% were seen once.

Sequencing was done on a sample of peripheral blood. This chain links TRBV6-4 with TRBJ1-4; D unresolved. This TCR was recovered from a woman over 75 with acute or convalescent COVID-19. This chain's CDR3 is CASISNEKLFF. CDR3 sequence (DNA): TGTGCCAGCATCAGTAATGAAAAACTGTTTTTT.